The 32 T cell receptor beta chains below come from one sample, sequenced in a study of blood T cell repertoires in COVID-19. Using immunoSEQ multiplex PCR, the repertoire was profiled, and TCRdb retains in-frame clones only, with some absent. Of about 330,000 clones detected, about four fifths appear once; the ten largest clones hold approximately 1.3%. The sequenced material came from peripheral blood. These receptors all come from a woman between 45 and 60 years old with acute or convalescent COVID-19.

The chain joins TRBV6-1 to TRBJ2-7; 8 nucleotides agree with TRBD1. Germline CDR1 reads MNHNS; CDR2 reads SASEGT. CDR3 length: 14 residues. V shed 3 bases and J 3 bases; nucleotides not matched to a gene: 4. The CDR3 protein is CASSEAGGYYEQYV. In DNA, the CDR3 is TGTGCCAGCAGTGAGGCAGGGGGCTACTACGAGCAGTACGTC.

This sequence joins TRBV18 and TRBJ1-1; D possibly corresponds to TRBD1 (5 bases). The CDR3 loop spans 13 amino acids. V was trimmed by 4 bases and J by 5 bases, leaving 11 bases between them. Germline loops: CDR1 KGHSH, CDR2 LQKENI. Here the CDR3 reads CASSQDKLTEAFF. CDR3 DNA sequence: TGTGCCAGCTCACAGGACAAGTTGACTGAAGCTTTCTTT.

A word on this clone: Other nucleotide sequences in the sample specify the same CDR3. The J gene is TRBJ1-3, the V gene TRBV6-1; D remains unclear. CDR3 length equals 16 residues. The V gene's germline CDR1 is MNHNS and CDR2 SASEGT. The ends were cut back, 2 bases at V and 0 bases at J, with 11 bases in the middle. CDR3 sequence: CASSERRGSSGNTIYF. For the CDR3, the DNA is TGTGCCAGCAGTGAAAGGAGAGGGAGCTCTGGAAACACCATATATTTT.

J is TRBJ1-5 and V is TRBV6-5, with a weak D call TRBD1 (5 bases). Looked up from germline, CDR1 is MNHEY and CDR2 is SVGAGI. CDR3 length: 15 amino acids. V was pared by 6 bases and J by 0 bases, with 12 bases between. The CDR3 protein is CASSRSRDSNQPQHF. CDR3 nucleotides: TGTGCCAGCAGCCGATCCAGGGATAGCAATCAGCCCCAGCATTTT.

The chain combines TRBV2 with TRBJ1-3, with 7 bases that match TRBD1. J gave up 0 bases and V 6 bases, and 8 bases lay outside the gene matches. This CDR3 is 16 amino acids long. The germline gives CDR1 SNHLY, CDR2 FYNNEI. DNA of the CDR3: TGTGCCAGCAGCTCCCAGGGGACAGTCTCTGGAAACACCATATATTTT. The encoded protein is CASSSQGTVSGNTIYF.

The gene calls are TRBV7-2 and TRBJ2-5, with D possibly TRBD2 on 6 matching bases. Per germline, CDR1 SGHTA and CDR2 FQGNSA. This CDR3 is 15 amino acids long. V was clipped by 2 bases and J by 5 bases, with 15 bases between them. The CDR3 nucleotides are TGTGCCAGCAGCTTAAGATCCGGGGCGGGGGAGACCCAGTACTTC. This sequence encodes CASSLRSGAGETQYF. Filled out from reference TRBV7-2 and TRBJ2-5, the complete variable domain reads GAGVSQSPSNKVTEKGKDVELRCDPISGHTALYWYRQSLGQGLEFLIYFQGNSAPDKSGLPSDRFSAERTGGSVSTLTIQRTQQEDSAVYLCASSLRSGAGETQYFGPGTRLLVL.

This chain connects TRBV12-3 or TRBV12-4 to TRBJ2-7, with D tentatively TRBD1 (5 bases). The length of the CDR3 is 13 residues. V was cut by 6 bases and J by 5 bases, with 14 bases left in between. CDR3 bases: TGTGCCAGCAGCTACTCAGGGAAAGACGAGCAGTACTTC. Translating gives CASSYSGKDEQYF.

This clone was found once. The chain has TRBV6-2 or TRBV6-3 and TRBJ2-5; TRBD2 is a possible D gene (5 bases). The germline V and J ends were trimmed by 2 bases and 1 base, with 14 bases remaining between them. CDR1 and CDR2 from the germline V gene are MNHEY and SVGEGT. The CDR3 runs to 16 residues. CDR3 DNA: TGTGCCAGCAGTTACACGGCCGGGGTTGGCCAAGAGACCCAGTACTTC. The encoded protein is CASSYTAGVGQETQYF.

The rearrangement joins TRBV18 to TRBJ2-2, with D perhaps TRBD1 (6 bases). CDR1 and CDR2 (germline): KGHSH, LQKENI. This CDR3 has 15 amino acids. The V and J ends lost 4 bases and 4 bases respectively, with 13 bases between them. This CDR3 is CASSLSDRPTGELFF. CDR3 nucleotides: TGTGCCAGCTCACTCTCGGACAGACCCACCGGGGAGCTGTTTTTT. Together with reference TRBV18 and TRBJ2-2, the CDR3 gives the full variable domain: NAGVMQNPRHLVRRRGQEARLRCSPMKGHSHVYWYRQLPEEGLKFMVYLQKENIIDESGMPKERFSAEFPKEGPSILRIQQVVRGDSAAYFCASSLSDRPTGELFFGEGSRLTVL.

The rearrangement joins TRBV7-2 to TRBJ1-2; possible D gene TRBD1, 6 bases. V was trimmed by 2 bases and J by 3 bases, leaving 16 bases between them. The CDR3 runs to 16 residues. Per the germline V gene, CDR1 is SGHTA and CDR2 is FQGNSA. This chain's CDR3 is CASSLSATDSHYGYTF. CDR3 in DNA: TGTGCCAGCAGCTTATCTGCTACGGACAGCCACTATGGCTACACCTTC.

The rearrangement joins TRBV2 to TRBJ2-1; TRBD2 agrees at 10 bases. Per the germline V gene, CDR1 is SNHLY and CDR2 is FYNNEI. CDR3 size: 21 residues. Germline trimming cut 4 bases from V and 0 bases from J; bases unmatched to any gene: 18. CDR3 sequence reads: CASSAPTGVPSGSPSYNEQFF. CDR3 DNA sequence: TGTGCCAGCAGTGCCCCCACAGGGGTGCCTAGCGGGAGTCCCTCCTACAATGAGCAGTTCTTC.

V and J are TRBV5-1 and TRBJ1-4; TRBD1 is a possible D gene (5 bases). Per germline, CDR1 SGHRS and CDR2 YFSETQ. With 3 bases removed from V and 4 bases from J, the gap between germline ends came to 10 bases. The CDR3 has 14 residues. CDR3 nucleotide sequence: TGCGCCAGCAGCTCGCCCGGGGGTAATGAAAAACTGTTTTTT. This gives the protein CASSSPGGNEKLFF.

This clone was seen a few times. The chain recombines TRBV24-1 with TRBJ2-3; 7 bases match TRBD1. Germline V gene sequence: CDR1 KGHDR, CDR2 SFDVKD. The CDR3 extends over 15 amino acids. V lost 2 bases, J lost 2 bases, and 3 bases stayed unmatched. The CDR3 nucleotides read TGTGCCACCAGTGATTGGACAGGCGCCACAGATACGCAGTATTTT. This sequence encodes CATSDWTGATDTQYF.

A word on this clone: Within the sample, other DNA sequences also encode this same CDR3. The chain is built from TRBV7-2 and TRBJ2-5; TRBD2 aligns across 13 bases. J lost 2 bases, V lost 1 base, and 1 base had no gene match. From germline, CDR1 is SGHTA and CDR2 FQGNSA. The CDR3 extends over 16 amino acids. The CDR3 loop reads CASSLGLAGGQETQYF. The CDR3 bases are TGTGCCAGCAGCTTAGGACTAGCGGGAGGTCAAGAGACCCAGTACTTC.

The CDR3 DNA is TGTGCCTGCCATAACCGCCAGGGCCAAGAGACCCAGTACTTC. It codes for CACHNRQGQETQYF. The chain carries TRBV30 and TRBJ2-5; possible D gene TRBD1, 5 bases. CDR3 size: 14 residues. Germline loops: CDR1 GTSNPN, CDR2 SVGIG (reference sequence). Trimming pared 6 bases from V and 1 base from J, leaving 15 bases between.

The J gene is TRBJ2-2, the V gene TRBV5-8; 9 bases line up with TRBD1. Looked up from germline, CDR1 is SGHTS and CDR2 is YDEGEE. V lost 4 bases to trimming and J lost 5 bases; unmatched junction nucleotides: 6. The CDR3 is 15 residues long. DNA of the CDR3: TGTGCCAGCAGCCCCGGACAGGGGTGGACCGGGGAGCTGTTTTTT. It codes for CASSPGQGWTGELFF.

This clone was seen only a few times. The J gene is TRBJ1-6, the V gene TRBV5-1; D might be TRBD1 (6 bases). The V end was cut by 0 bases, the J end by 8 bases, with 12 bases between. This CDR3 comprises 15 residues. CDR1 is SGHRS and CDR2 is YFSETQ in the germline V gene. The DNA for the CDR3 is TGCGCCAGCAGCTTGGTTGGCCAGGGGTATTCACCCCTCCACTTT. It is translated as CASSLVGQGYSPLHF.

This clone was observed once. The chain is built from TRBV5-1 and TRBJ2-5; no clear D. The germline V and J ends were trimmed by 2 bases and 4 bases, with 15 bases remaining between them. CDR1 and CDR2 from the germline V gene are SGHRS and YFSETQ. The CDR3 sequence is 15 residues long. The CDR3 loop reads CASSFSSVNRETQYF. The CDR3 DNA reads as TGCGCCAGCAGCTTCAGCAGCGTCAACCGAGAGACCCAGTACTTC.

V gene TRBV7-9 combines with J gene TRBJ2-1; 7 bases match TRBD2. Trimming cost V 10 bases and J 7 bases; bases outside gene matches: 4. This CDR3 region has 11 residues. CDR1 is SEHNR and CDR2 is FQNEAQ in the germline V gene (reference sequence). CDR3 loop: CATSAGNEQFF. The CDR3 region has the DNA TGTGCCACCTCAGCGGGGAATGAGCAGTTCTTC.

The V gene is TRBV29-1, the J gene TRBJ1-4, with D possibly matching TRBD1 (5 bases). The CDR3 has 11 residues. CDR1 and CDR2 (germline): SQVTM, ANQGSEA. V was trimmed by 7 bases and J by 8 bases, leaving 11 bases between them. CDR3 amino acids: CSAQGGEKLFF. The CDR3 nucleotides read TGCAGCGCGCAGGGAGGCGAAAAACTGTTTTTT.

The V call is TRBV18, the J call TRBJ2-5, with a tentative D call TRBD1 (6 bases). Trimming shortened V by 3 bases and J by 5 bases, and 7 bases separated the two germline ends. Germline V lookup: CDR1 KGHSH, CDR2 LQKENI. This CDR3 region has 12 residues. This CDR3 reads CASSPQGETQYF. The DNA of the CDR3 is TGTGCCAGCTCACCCCAGGGGGAGACCCAGTACTTC.

The chain couples TRBV11-2 to TRBJ1-1; D gene uncertain. Between the trimmed V and J ends, which lost 3 bases and 4 bases, there was a span of 12 bases. CDR3 size: 14 residues. Looked up from germline, CDR1 is SGHAT and CDR2 is FQNNGV. The CDR3 loop is CASSFGQEGTEAFF. The CDR3 DNA is TGTGCCAGCAGCTTCGGGCAGGAGGGCACTGAAGCTTTCTTT.

This rearrangement joins TRBV27 to TRBJ1-3; tentatively, D is TRBD1 (5 bases). CDR1 and CDR2 from the germline V gene are MNHEY and SMNVEV (reference sequence). Trimming took 3 bases from V and 2 from J, leaving 8 bases between them. CDR3 length equals 14 residues. The CDR3 sequence: CASSFRGTGNTIYF. The CDR3, as DNA: TGTGCCAGCAGTTTTAGGGGTACTGGAAACACCATATATTTT.

This rearrangement joins TRBV5-6 to TRBJ2-7, with a possible D match to TRBD2 (5 bases). Trimming took 4 bases from V and 2 from J, leaving 13 bases between them. CDR1 SGHDT and CDR2 YYEEEE come from the germline V gene. The CDR3 length is 14 residues. The CDR3 bases are TGTGCCAGCAGCGTCTGGGAGTACCCCTACGAGCAGTACTTC. Translated: CASSVWEYPYEQYF.

This chain uses TRBV7-2 with TRBJ2-7; D ambiguous. V gave up 1 base and J gave up 5 bases, with 6 bases separating them. The CDR3 runs 12 residues. Germline lookup yields CDR1 SGHTA and CDR2 FQGNSA. This CDR3 is CASSLGANEQYF. The CDR3 coding sequence is TGTGCCAGCAGCTTAGGGGCAAACGAGCAGTACTTC.

V and J are TRBV6-1 and TRBJ1-5; D uncertain. There are 17 residues in the CDR3. V was trimmed by 2 bases and J by 1 base, leaving 15 bases between them. CDR1 is MNHNS and CDR2 is SASEGT in the germline V gene. The CDR3 here is CASSEWFAAGSNQPQHF. CDR3 nucleotides: TGTGCCAGCAGTGAATGGTTCGCGGCGGGGAGCAATCAGCCCCAGCATTTT.

At least ten counts were recorded for this clone. The CDR3 region is CASSPAGGWGYTF. As DNA, the CDR3 is TGTGCCAGCTCACCAGCAGGGGGTTGGGGCTACACCTTC. The V gene is TRBV18, the J gene TRBJ1-2, with 7 nucleotides matching TRBD1. The V segment lost 2 bases and the J segment 8 bases; nucleotides outside the gene matches: 5. This CDR3 has 13 amino acids. Germline V gives CDR1 KGHSH, CDR2 LQKENI.

The genes are TRBV21-1 and TRBJ1-3; the D call TRBD1 from the table was never checked on the DNA. TRBV21-1 is a pseudogene. This CDR3 has 16 residues. In DNA form, the CDR3 reads TGTGCCAGCAGCAAAGCGGGCGACCTCTCTGGAAACACCATATATTTT. This translates into CASSKAGDLSGNTIYF.

Here the CDR3 reads CASSLVGSSGMDTQYF. The DNA of the CDR3 is TGTGCCAGCAGCTTAGTGGGGTCTAGCGGGATGGATACGCAGTATTTT. This chain joins TRBV7-6 and TRBJ2-3, with 9 bases matching TRBD2. The V segment lost 1 base and the J segment 6 bases; nucleotides outside the gene matches: 8. CDR3 length: 16 residues. Germline CDR1 and CDR2: SGHVS and FNYEAQ.

This clone is a singleton in its sample. In the same sample, other DNA sequences code for this CDR3. This chain connects TRBV19 to TRBJ1-5; possible D gene TRBD1, 6 bases. CDR1 and CDR2 (germline): LNHDA, SQIVND (reference sequence). The ends were cut back, 9 bases at V and 3 bases at J, with 9 bases in the middle. This CDR3 spans 12 amino acids. In DNA form, the CDR3 reads TGTGCCAGCCGACAGGACAATCAGCCCCAGCATTTT. Protein sequence: CASRQDNQPQHF.

J is TRBJ2-7 and V is TRBV5-1, with D possibly matching TRBD1 (5 bases). CDR3 size: 15 residues. The V gene lost 0 bases and the J gene lost 4 bases, with 14 bases spanning the gap. Germline CDR1 reads SGHRS; CDR2 reads YFSETQ. The CDR3 nucleotides are TGCGCCAGCAGCTTGGGCCAGGGTAGTCCGTACGAGCAGTACTTC. It specifies CASSLGQGSPYEQYF.

The rearrangement links TRBV3-1 (or the pseudogene TRBV3-2) to TRBJ2-2, with unresolved D. The CDR3 extends over 13 amino acids. Trimming pared 3 bases from V and 2 bases from J, leaving 4 bases between. Germline V gives CDR1 LGHDT, CDR2 YNNKEL (reference sequence). The CDR3 sequence: CASSQGNTGELFF. For the CDR3, the DNA is TGTGCCAGCAGCCAGGGCAACACCGGGGAGCTGTTTTTT.